The TCR beta chain described here comes from a study of shared clonotypes between healthy human individuals. About the study: Serving as donors were two women and three men, whose ages spanned 18 to 49.

The germline gives CDR1 SGHTA, CDR2 FQGTGA. Trimming at V came to 8 bases and at J to 5 bases, leaving 8 bases not matched to a gene. This CDR3 is 14 amino acids long. At the deep level, the assay was run. As originally analysed: Quality scores were absent from the junction-only immunoSEQ sequences, so filtering differed. Sequenced by immunoSEQ multiplex PCR; TCRdb stores in-frame clones only, minus some. The V and J calls and clone size come from that table; D and trimming were worked out from the DNA. This table has 2 million to 3 million clones, approximately 94% appearing once. Healthy adults negative for HIV, lacking recent acute infections or vaccinations, served as donors.

Sequencing used naive CD4+ T cells from PBMCs. Specified subset: CD45RA+ positively selected. J is TRBJ2-5 and V is TRBV7-3; TRBD2 agrees at 10 bases. This TCR came from a man aged 18 to 29 in good health. Some clones in this sample may be carry-over from other donors' samples. The CDR3 loop is CASALAGVGETQYF. CDR3 sequence (DNA): TGTGCCAGCGCCCTAGCGGGAGTCGGTGAGACCCAGTACTTC.